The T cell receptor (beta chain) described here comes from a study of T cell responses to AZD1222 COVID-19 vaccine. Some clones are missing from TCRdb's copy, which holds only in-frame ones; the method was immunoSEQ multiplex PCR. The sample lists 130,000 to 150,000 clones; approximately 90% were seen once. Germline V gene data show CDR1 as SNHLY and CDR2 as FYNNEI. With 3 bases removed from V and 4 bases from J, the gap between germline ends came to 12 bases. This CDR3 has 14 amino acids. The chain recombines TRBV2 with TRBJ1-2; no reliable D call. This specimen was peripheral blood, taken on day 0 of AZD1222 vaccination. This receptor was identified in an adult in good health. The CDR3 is CASSEQPWSYGYTF. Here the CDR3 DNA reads TGTGCCAGCAGTGAGCAGCCTTGGAGCTATGGCTACACCTTC. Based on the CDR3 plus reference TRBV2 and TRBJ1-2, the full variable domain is EPEVTQTPSHQVTQMGQEVILRCVPISNHLYFYWYRQILGQKVEFLVSFYNNEISEKSEIFDDQFSVERPDGSNFTLKIRSTKLEDSAMYFCASSEQPWSYGYTFGSGTRLTVV.